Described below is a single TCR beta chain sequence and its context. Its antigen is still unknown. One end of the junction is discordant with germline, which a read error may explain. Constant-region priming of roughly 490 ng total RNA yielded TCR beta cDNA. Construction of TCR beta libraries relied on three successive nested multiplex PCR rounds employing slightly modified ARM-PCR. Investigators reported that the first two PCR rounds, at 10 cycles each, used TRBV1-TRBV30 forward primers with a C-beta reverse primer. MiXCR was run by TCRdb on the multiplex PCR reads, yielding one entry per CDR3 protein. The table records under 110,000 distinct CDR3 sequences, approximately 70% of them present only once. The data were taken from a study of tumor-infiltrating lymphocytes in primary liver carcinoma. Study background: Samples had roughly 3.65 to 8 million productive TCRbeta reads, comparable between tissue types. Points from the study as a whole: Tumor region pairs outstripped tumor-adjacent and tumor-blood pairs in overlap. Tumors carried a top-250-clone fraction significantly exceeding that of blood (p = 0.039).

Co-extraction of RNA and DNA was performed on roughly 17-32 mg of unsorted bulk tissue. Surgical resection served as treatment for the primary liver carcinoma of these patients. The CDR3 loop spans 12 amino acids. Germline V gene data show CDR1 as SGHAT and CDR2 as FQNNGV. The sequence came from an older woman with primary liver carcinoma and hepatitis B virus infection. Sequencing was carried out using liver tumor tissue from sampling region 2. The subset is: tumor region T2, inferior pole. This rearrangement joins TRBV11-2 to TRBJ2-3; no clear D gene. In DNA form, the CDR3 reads TGTGTCAGCAGGCCCTGGGCGGATACTCAGTATTTT. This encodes CVSRPWADTQYF.